This T cell receptor (beta chain) was found in a study of shared clonotypes between healthy human individuals. Study findings and constraints: Generation probabilities were higher for clonotypes shared across all four sorted-subset donors than for unshared ones.

Clones were sequenced by immunoSEQ multiplex PCR, and TCRdb holds only the in-frame ones, with some missing. Among some 1.5 million clones, roughly 96% were seen once, and the ten largest hold roughly 1.2%. The split of CD4+ cells yielded CD45RA+ naive and CD45RA-negative memory subsets. The V end lost 2 bases, the J end lost 7 bases, and 14 bases lay between the germline ends. The CDR3 is 14 residues long. Germline CDR1 SEHNR, CDR2 FQNEAQ (reference sequence). On this clone itself: As yet, its antigen is unknown.

The rearrangement links TRBV7-9 to TRBJ1-2; unclear D gene. The sequence derives from a man aged 30 to 45 in good health. Specimen: naive CD4+ T cells sorted from blood. Subset: CD45RA+ positively selected. The CDR3 DNA follows: TGTGCCAGCAGCTTATCCCTCGGAGGATTTGGCTACACCTTC. Encoded protein: CASSLSLGGFGYTF. Supplemented by reference TRBV7-9 and TRBJ1-2, the full variable domain reads DTGVSQNPRHKITKRGQNVTFRCDPISEHNRLYWYRQTLGQGPEFLTYFQNEAQLEKSRLLSDRFSAERPKGSFSTLEIQRTEQGDSAMYLCASSLSLGGFGYTFGSGTRLTVV.